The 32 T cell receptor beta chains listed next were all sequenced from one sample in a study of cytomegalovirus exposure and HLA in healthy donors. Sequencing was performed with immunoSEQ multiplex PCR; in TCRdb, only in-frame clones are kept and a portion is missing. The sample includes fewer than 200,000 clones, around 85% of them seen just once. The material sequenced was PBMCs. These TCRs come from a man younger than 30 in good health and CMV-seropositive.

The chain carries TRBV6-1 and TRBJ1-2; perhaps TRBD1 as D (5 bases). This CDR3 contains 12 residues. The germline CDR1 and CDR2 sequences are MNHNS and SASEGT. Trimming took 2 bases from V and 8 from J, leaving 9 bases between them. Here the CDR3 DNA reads TGTGCCAGCAGTGAATGGGGGGACGGCTACACCTTC. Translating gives CASSEWGDGYTF.

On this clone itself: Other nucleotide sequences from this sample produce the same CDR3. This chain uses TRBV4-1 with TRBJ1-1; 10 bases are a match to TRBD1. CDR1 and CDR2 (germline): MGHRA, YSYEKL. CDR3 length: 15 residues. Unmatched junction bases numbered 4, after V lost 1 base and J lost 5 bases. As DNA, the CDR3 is TGCGCCAGCAGCCAAGGGACAGGGGGATATACTGAAGCTTTCTTT. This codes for CASSQGTGGYTEAFF.

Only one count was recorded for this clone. This CDR3 reads CASSGGQGAKVEQFF. CDR3 DNA: TGTGCCAGCAGTGGAGGACAGGGGGCGAAAGTTGAGCAGTTCTTC. The V and J genes are TRBV2 and TRBJ2-1, with 11 positions matching TRBD1. The CDR3 sequence is 15 residues long. J gave up 9 bases and V 4 bases, and 8 bases lay outside the gene matches. From germline, CDR1 is SNHLY and CDR2 FYNNEI. The variable domain in full, with the rest retrieved from reference TRBV2 and TRBJ2-1, is EPEVTQTPSHQVTQMGQEVILRCVPISNHLYFYWYRQILGQKVEFLVSFYNNEISEKSEIFDDQFSVERPDGSNFTLKIRSTKLEDSAMYFCASSGGQGAKVEQFFGPGTRLTVL.

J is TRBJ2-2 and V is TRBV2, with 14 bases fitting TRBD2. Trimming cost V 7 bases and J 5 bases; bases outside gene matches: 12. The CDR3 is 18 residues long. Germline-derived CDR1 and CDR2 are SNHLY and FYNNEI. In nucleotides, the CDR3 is TGTGCCAGCACCGAAGTCGGACTAGCGGGAGGAGGAACCGGGGAGCTGTTTTTT. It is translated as CASTEVGLAGGGTGELFF.

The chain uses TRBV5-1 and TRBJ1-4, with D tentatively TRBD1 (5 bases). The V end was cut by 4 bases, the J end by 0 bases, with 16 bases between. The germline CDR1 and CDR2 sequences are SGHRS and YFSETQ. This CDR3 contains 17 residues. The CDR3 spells CASSRQGSATTNEKLFF. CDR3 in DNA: TGCGCCAGCAGCCGTCAGGGATCAGCGACAACTAATGAAAAACTGTTTTTT.

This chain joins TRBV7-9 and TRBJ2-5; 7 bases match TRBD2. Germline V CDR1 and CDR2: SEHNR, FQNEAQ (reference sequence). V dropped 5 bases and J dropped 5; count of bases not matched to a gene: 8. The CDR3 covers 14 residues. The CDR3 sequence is CASSPAGLAETQYF. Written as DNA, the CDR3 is TGTGCCAGCAGCCCAGCGGGGCTAGCGGAGACCCAGTACTTC.

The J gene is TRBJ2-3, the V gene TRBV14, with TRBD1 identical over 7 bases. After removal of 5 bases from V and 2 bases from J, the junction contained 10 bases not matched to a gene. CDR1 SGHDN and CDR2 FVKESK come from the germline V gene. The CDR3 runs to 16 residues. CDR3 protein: CASSTYRGRDTDTQYF. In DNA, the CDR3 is TGTGCCAGCAGCACTTACAGGGGAAGGGACACAGATACGCAGTATTTT.

CDR3 protein: CASSGTPGGYTF. In nucleotides, the CDR3 is TGTGCCAGCAGCGGGACACCCGGGGGCTACACCTTC. The chain joins TRBV9 to TRBJ1-2, with D tentatively TRBD1 (5 bases). V was trimmed by 3 bases and J by 8 bases, leaving 11 bases between them. This CDR3 has 12 residues. CDR1 is SGDLS and CDR2 is YYNGEE in the germline V gene.

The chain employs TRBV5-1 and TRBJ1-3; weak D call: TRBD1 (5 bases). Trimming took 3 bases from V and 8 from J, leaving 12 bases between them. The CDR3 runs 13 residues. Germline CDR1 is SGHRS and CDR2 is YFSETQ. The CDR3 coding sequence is TGCGCCAGCAGCTATCAGGGTGGGGACACCATATATTTT. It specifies CASSYQGGDTIYF.

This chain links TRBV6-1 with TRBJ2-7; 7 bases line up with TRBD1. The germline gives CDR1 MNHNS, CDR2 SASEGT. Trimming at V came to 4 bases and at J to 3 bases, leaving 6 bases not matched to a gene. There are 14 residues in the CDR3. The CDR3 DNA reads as TGTGCCAGCAGTGCCAGGGGGATCGGCTACGAGCAGTACTTC. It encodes CASSARGIGYEQYF.

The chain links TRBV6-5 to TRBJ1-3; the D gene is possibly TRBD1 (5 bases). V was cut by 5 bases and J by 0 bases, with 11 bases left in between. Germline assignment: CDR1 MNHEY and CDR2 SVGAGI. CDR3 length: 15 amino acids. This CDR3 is CASSLDRDSGNTIYF. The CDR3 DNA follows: TGTGCCAGCAGTCTCGACAGAGACTCTGGAAACACCATATATTTT.

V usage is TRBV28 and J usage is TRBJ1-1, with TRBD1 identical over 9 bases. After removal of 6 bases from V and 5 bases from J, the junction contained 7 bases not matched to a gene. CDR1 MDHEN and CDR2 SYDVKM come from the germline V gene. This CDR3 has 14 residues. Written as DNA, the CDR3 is TGTGCCAGCAGGTCCCGGACAGGGGATACTGAAGCTTTCTTT. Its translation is CASRSRTGDTEAFF.

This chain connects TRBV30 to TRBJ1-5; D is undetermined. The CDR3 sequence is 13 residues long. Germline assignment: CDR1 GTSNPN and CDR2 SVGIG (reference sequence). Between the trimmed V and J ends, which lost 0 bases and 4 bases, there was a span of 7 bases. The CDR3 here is CAWSVEVNQPQHF. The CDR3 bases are TGTGCCTGGAGTGTAGAGGTTAATCAGCCCCAGCATTTT.

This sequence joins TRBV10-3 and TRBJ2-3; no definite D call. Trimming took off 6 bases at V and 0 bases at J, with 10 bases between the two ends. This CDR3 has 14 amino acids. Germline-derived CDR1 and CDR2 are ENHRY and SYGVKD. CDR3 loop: CAISYRASTDTQYF. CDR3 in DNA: TGTGCCATCAGCTACAGAGCAAGCACAGATACGCAGTATTTT.

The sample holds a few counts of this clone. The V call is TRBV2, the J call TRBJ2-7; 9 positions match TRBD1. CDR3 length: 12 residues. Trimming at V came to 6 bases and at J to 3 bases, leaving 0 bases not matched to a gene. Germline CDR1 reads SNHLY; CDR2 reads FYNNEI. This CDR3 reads CASRTGGYEQYF. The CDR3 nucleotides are TGTGCCAGCAGGACAGGGGGCTACGAGCAGTACTTC.

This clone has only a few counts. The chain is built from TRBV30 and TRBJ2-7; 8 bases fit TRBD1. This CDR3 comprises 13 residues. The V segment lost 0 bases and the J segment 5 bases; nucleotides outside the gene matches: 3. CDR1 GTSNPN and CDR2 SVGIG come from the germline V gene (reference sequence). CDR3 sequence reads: CAWSVQGANEQYF. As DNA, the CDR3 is TGTGCCTGGAGTGTTCAGGGGGCGAACGAGCAGTACTTC.

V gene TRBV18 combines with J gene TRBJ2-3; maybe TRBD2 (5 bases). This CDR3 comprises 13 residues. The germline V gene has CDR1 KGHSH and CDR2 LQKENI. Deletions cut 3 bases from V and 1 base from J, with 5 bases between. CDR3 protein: CASSPEGTDTQYF. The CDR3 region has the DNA TGTGCCAGCTCACCGGAGGGCACAGATACGCAGTATTTT. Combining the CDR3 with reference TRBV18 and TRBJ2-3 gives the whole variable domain NAGVMQNPRHLVRRRGQEARLRCSPMKGHSHVYWYRQLPEEGLKFMVYLQKENIIDESGMPKERFSAEFPKEGPSILRIQQVVRGDSAAYFCASSPEGTDTQYFGPGTRLTVL.

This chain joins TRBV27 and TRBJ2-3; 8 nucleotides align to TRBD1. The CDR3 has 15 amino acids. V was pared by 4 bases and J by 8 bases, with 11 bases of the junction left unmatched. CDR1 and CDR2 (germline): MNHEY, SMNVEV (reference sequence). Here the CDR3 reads CASSSYVITGGTQYF. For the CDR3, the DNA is TGTGCCAGCAGTTCATACGTGATAACAGGGGGTACGCAGTATTTT.

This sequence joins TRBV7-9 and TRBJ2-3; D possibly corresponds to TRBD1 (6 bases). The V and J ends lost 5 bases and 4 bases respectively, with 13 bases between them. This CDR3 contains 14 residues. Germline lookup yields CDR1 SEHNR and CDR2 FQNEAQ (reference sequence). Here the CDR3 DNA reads TGTGCCAGCAGCCTGAGGGGGAGTGCAGATACGCAGTATTTT. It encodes CASSLRGSADTQYF.

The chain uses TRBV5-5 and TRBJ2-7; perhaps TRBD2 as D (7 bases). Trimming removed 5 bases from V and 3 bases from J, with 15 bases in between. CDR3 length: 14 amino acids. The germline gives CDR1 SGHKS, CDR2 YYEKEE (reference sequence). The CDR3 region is CASSRGDKDYEQYF. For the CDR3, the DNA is TGTGCCAGCAGTCGGGGGGACAAGGACTACGAGCAGTACTTC. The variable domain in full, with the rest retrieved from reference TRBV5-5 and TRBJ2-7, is DAGVTQSPTHLIKTRGQQVTLRCSPISGHKSVSWYQQVLGQGPQFIFQYYEKEERGRGNFPDRFSARQFPNYSSELNVNALLLGDSALYLCASSRGDKDYEQYFGPGTRLTVT.

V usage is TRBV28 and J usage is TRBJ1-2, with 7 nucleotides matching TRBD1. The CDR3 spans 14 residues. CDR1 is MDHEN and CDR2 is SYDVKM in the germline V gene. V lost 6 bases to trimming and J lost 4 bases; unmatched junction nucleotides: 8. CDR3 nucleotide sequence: TGTGCCAGCAGCCTGGGACAGATAACCTATGGCTACACCTTC. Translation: CASSLGQITYGYTF.

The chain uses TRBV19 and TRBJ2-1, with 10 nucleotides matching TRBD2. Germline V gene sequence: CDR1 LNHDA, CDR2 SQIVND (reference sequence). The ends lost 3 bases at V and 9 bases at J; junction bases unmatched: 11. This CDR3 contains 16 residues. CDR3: CASSIASGGALGEQFF. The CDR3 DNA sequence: TGTGCCAGTAGTATCGCGAGCGGGGGGGCCTTGGGTGAGCAGTTCTTC.

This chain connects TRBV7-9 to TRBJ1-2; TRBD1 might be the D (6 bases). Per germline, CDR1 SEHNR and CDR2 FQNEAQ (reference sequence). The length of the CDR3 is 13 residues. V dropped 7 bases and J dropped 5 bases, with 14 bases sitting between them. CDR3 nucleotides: TGTGCCAGCACTCAAGGCACAGGGTATGGCTACACCTTC. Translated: CASTQGTGYGYTF.

CDR3 in amino acids: CASTRGSYNEQFF. The CDR3 DNA reads TGTGCCAGCACCAGGGGCTCCTACAATGAGCAGTTCTTC. This chain joins TRBV6-1 and TRBJ2-1, with a weak D call TRBD1 (6 bases). The V gene lost 7 bases and the J gene lost 0 bases, with 7 bases spanning the gap. This CDR3 has 13 residues. Germline V gene data show CDR1 as MNHNS and CDR2 as SASEGT.

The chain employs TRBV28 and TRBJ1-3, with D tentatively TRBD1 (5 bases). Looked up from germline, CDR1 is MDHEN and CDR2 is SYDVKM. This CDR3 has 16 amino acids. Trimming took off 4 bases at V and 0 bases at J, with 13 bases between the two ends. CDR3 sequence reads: CASSSTGRISGNTIYF. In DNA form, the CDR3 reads TGTGCCAGCAGTTCAACAGGACGGATCTCTGGAAACACCATATATTTT.

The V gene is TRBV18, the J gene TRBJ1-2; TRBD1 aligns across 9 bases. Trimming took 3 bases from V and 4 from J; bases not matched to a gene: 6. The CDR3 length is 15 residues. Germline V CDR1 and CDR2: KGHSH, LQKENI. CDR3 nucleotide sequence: TGTGCCAGCTCACCCCGGGACAGGGATCCCTATGGCTACACCTTC. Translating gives CASSPRDRDPYGYTF.

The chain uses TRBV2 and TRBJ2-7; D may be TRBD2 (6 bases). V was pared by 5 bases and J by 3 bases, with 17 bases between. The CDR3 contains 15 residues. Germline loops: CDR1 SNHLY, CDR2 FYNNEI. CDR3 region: CASSPSGSNLYEQYF. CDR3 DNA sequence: TGTGCCAGCAGTCCCTCCGGGAGCAACCTCTACGAGCAGTACTTC.

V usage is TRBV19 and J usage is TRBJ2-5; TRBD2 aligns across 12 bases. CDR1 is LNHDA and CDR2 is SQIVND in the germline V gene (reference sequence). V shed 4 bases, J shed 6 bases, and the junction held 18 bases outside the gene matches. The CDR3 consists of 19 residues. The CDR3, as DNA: TGTGCCAGTAGTAATTTAGGGGCTAGCGGGGGGGCCAGGGAGCAGACCCAGTACTTC. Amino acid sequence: CASSNLGASGGAREQTQYF.

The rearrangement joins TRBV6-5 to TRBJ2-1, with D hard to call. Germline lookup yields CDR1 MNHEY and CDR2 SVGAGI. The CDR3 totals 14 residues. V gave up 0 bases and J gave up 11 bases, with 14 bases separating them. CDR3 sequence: CASSYSRLAEKQFF. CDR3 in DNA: TGTGCCAGCAGTTACTCGAGACTGGCGGAGAAGCAGTTCTTC.

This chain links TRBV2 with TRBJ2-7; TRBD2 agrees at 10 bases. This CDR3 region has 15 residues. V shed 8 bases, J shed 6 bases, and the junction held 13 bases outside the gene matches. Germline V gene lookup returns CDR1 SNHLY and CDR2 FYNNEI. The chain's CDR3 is CASRRSIAGGPEQYF. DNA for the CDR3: TGTGCCAGCCGCCGCTCCATAGCGGGAGGCCCCGAGCAGTACTTC.

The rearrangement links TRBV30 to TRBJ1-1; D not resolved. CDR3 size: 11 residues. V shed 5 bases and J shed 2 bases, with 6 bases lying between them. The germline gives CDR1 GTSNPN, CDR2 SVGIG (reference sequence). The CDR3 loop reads CAWWPNTEAFF. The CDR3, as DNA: TGTGCCTGGTGGCCTAACACTGAAGCTTTCTTT.

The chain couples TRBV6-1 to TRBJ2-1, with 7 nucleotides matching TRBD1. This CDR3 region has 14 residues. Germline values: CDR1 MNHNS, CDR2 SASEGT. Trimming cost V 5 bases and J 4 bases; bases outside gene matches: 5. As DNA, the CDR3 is TGTGCCAGCAGTCCAGCGACAGGGTACAATGAGCAGTTCTTC. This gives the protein CASSPATGYNEQFF.